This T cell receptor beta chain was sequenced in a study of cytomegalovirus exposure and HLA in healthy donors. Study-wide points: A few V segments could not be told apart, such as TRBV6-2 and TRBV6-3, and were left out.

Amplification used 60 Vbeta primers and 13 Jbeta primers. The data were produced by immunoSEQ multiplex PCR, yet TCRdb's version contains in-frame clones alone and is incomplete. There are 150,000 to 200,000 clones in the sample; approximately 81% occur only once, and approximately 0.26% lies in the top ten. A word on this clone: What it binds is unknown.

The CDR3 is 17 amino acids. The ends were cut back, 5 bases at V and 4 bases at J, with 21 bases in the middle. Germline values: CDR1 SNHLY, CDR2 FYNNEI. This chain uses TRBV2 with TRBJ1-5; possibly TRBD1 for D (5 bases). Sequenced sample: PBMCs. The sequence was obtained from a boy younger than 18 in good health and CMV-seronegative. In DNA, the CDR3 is TGTGCCAGCAGTTTTCAAGGGGCTATACTCATTAATCAGCCCCAGCATTTT. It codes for CASSFQGAILINQPQHF.